The rows below give T cell receptor beta chains drawn from one sample of a study of control samples from healthy donors and cancer patients. Clones were sequenced by immunoSEQ multiplex PCR, and TCRdb holds only the in-frame ones, with some missing. Of approximately 54,000 clones in the sample, about 90% were seen once. The sequenced sample was PBMCs. These receptors all come from a man aged 45-65 years with head and neck cancer. CDR3s include the opening cysteine and the closing phenylalanine or tryptophan. A D gene is named only where the DNA matches it firmly. Size is stated for part of the rows, as once, few or many counts, or as a class when the clone is expanded.

J	V	size	D	length	DNA	CDR3
TRBJ1-6	TRBV5-5	NA	NA	15	TGTGCCAGCAGCTTACACAACAGTGGGGCATCACCCCTCCACTTT	CASSLHNSGASPLHF
TRBJ2-2	TRBV14	NA	TRBD2	16	TGTGCCAGCAGCCAGCGAGCGGGAGAGAACACCGGGGAGCTGTTTTTT	CASSQRAGENTGELFF
TRBJ1-2	TRBV4-2	once	TRBD1	14	TGTGCCAGCAGCCAAGCAGGGGGCGGCTATGGCTACACCTTC	CASSQAGGGYGYTF
TRBJ1-2	TRBV6-2/TRBV6-3	NA	NA	16	TGTGCCAGCAGTTACTCGTACAGGGCCCGGAGCTATGGCTACACCTTC	CASSYSYRARSYGYTF
TRBJ1-2	TRBV4-1	NA	NA	15	TGCGCCAGCAGCCAAGACCCGGGGGTGCTCTATGGCTACACCTTC	CASSQDPGVLYGYTF
TRBJ1-5	TRBV6-5	NA	NA	14	TGTGCCAGCAGTCAGGACCGCTACAATCAGCCCCAGCATTTT	CASSQDRYNQPQHF
TRBJ2-3	TRBV19	NA	NA	13	TGTGCCACCCTAGGGACGGGCACAGATACGCAGTATTTT	CATLGTGTDTQYF
TRBJ2-3	TRBV20-1	NA	TRBD2	16	TGCAGTGCTAGTCCAAGACTAGCGGGAGCGGCAGATACGCAGTATTTT	CSASPRLAGAADTQYF
TRBJ1-2	TRBV10-3	NA	NA	17	TGTGCCATCAGTGAGTCGAGGACAGCCCTACGGGACTATGGCTACACCTTC	CAISESRTALRDYGYTF
TRBJ2-3	TRBV27	NA	NA	13	TGTGCCACCCGAACTAGTATCGAATATACGCAGTATTTT	CATRTSIEYTQYF
TRBJ1-3	TRBV18	NA	NA	15	TGTGCCAGCTCACCACGGACTGACTCTGGAAACACCATATATTTT	CASSPRTDSGNTIYF
TRBJ2-1	TRBV7-3	NA	NA	16	TGTGCCAGCAGCTACTCCGGGACCCTGAGGGGCAATGAGCAGTTCTTC	CASSYSGTLRGNEQFF
TRBJ2-5	TRBV5-6	NA	NA	14	TGTGCCAGCAGCTTGGTGAGGAGGTTAGAGACCCAGTACTTC	CASSLVRRLETQYF
TRBJ2-3	TRBV20-1	NA	NA	11	TGCAGTGCCACAGCCACAGATACGCAGTATTTT	CSATATDTQYF
TRBJ2-3	TRBV7-3	once	NA	13	TGTGCCAGCAGCGACAGCGACACAGATACGCAGTATTTT	CASSDSDTDTQYF
TRBJ2-5	TRBV7-6	NA	NA	14	TGTGCCAGCAGCTTAAATAGGGTCCAAGAGACCCAGTACTTC	CASSLNRVQETQYF
TRBJ1-2	TRBV19	few	NA	15	TGTGCCAGTAGGATTTTCCAGATGGGTGGAACGGGCTACACCTTC	CASRIFQMGGTGYTF
TRBJ2-1	TRBV13	NA	NA	15	TGTGCCAGCAGGGAACAGGGTAGAGGAGACAATGAGCAGTTCTTC	CASREQGRGDNEQFF
TRBJ1-1	TRBV7-2	NA	TRBD1	14	TGTGCCAGCAGCAAACCCGGGACAGGGGGGTCTGCTTTCTTT	CASSKPGTGGSAFF
TRBJ2-3	TRBV6-5	NA	TRBD2	15	TGTGCCAGCAGCGGGGGGGCCGTTTTTCAAGATACGCAGTATTTT	CASSGGAVFQDTQYF
TRBJ2-7	TRBV27	NA	NA	15	TGTGCCAGCAGTTTATCGGCCGGGGGCACCTACGAGCAGTACTTC	CASSLSAGGTYEQYF
TRBJ1-4	TRBV12-3/TRBV12-4	NA	NA	13	TGTGCCAGCAGTTTTAGCCCTAATGAAAAACTGTTTTTT	CASSFSPNEKLFF
TRBJ2-7	TRBV7-3	NA	NA	15	TGTGCCAGCAGCCGCACAGGGAGAGGGGACTACGAGCAGTACTTC	CASSRTGRGDYEQYF
TRBJ2-6	TRBV7-9	NA	NA	17	TGTGCCAGCAGCTTCGGCAGGGGCTCCTCTGGGGCCAACGTCCTGACTTTC	CASSFGRGSSGANVLTF
TRBJ2-3	TRBV6-1	NA	NA	15	TGTGCCAGCAGTGAATCGACTCTCTTTACAGATACGCAGTATTTT	CASSESTLFTDTQYF
TRBJ1-5	TRBV6-1	NA	TRBD1	20	TGTGCCAGCAGTGAGAGAGGTATGGGACAGGGGTTCGGTAGCAATCAGCCCCAGCATTTT	CASSERGMGQGFGSNQPQHF
TRBJ2-2	TRBV7-9	NA	NA	18	TGTGCCAGCAGCTTATTGGCTGAGATTGCTGTCGGCGCCGGGGAGCTGTTTTTT	CASSLLAEIAVGAGELFF
TRBJ2-7	TRBV11-2	once	NA	14	TGTGCCAGCAGCTTAGTCCGGGGCTCCTACGAGCAGTACTTC	CASSLVRGSYEQYF
TRBJ1-2	TRBV25-1	NA	NA	12	TGTGCCAGCACCCAGGGAAACTATGGCTACACCTTC	CASTQGNYGYTF
TRBJ1-3	TRBV5-1	NA	NA	17	TGCGCCAGCAGCTTGAACGAGGGGATCAGGCTGGGAAACACCATATATTTT	CASSLNEGIRLGNTIYF
TRBJ2-3	TRBV7-9	NA	NA	14	TGTGCCAGCAGCTTATCCCAAAACACAGATACGCAGTATTTT	CASSLSQNTDTQYF
TRBJ1-2	TRBV30	NA	NA	12	TGTGCCTGGAGTGTAAGTGGCTATGGCTACACCTTC	CAWSVSGYGYTF
TRBJ1-2	TRBV15	few	TRBD1	17	TGTGCCACCAGCAGAGATCGACTGGGCAGGGGGGGCTATGGCTACACCTTC	CATSRDRLGRGGYGYTF
TRBJ2-1	TRBV24-1	NA	NA	13	TGTGCCACCAGTGATGTGGTAGCCCCCGAGCAGTTCTTC	CATSDVVAPEQFF
TRBJ2-1	TRBV4-1	NA	NA	17	TGCGCCAGCAGCCCGGAAAGGGGGGCTAGCGGTTACAATGAGCAGTTCTTC	CASSPERGASGYNEQFF
TRBJ2-7	TRBV19	NA	NA	13	TGTGCCAGTCGATCGCTCCGGGGCTACGAGCAGTACTTC	CASRSLRGYEQYF
TRBJ2-1	TRBV3-1/TRBV3-2	NA	TRBD1	20	TGTGCCAGCAGCCAATACCGCGGGGGACAGGGGGTCCTCTCCTACAATGAGCAGTTCTTC	CASSQYRGGQGVLSYNEQFF
TRBJ2-3	TRBV7-7	NA	NA	14	TGTGCCAGCAGCTTAGACGGTACCACAGATACGCAGTATTTT	CASSLDGTTDTQYF
TRBJ1-4	TRBV7-9	NA	NA	15	TGTGCCAGCTCTATTTGGGATCCACTAAATGAAAAACTGTTTTTT	CASSIWDPLNEKLFF
TRBJ1-2	TRBV7-2	NA	TRBD1	14	TGTGCCAGCAGCTTCCCGACAGGGCGGGGCGGCTACACCTTC	CASSFPTGRGGYTF
TRBJ2-7	TRBV18	once	NA	14	TGTGCCAGCTCACTCGACAGGAGTGGCTACGAGCAGTACTTC	CASSLDRSGYEQYF
TRBJ2-4	TRBV2	once	TRBD1	13	TGTGCCAGCAGCCCACAGGGGAAAGGCATTCAGTACTTC	CASSPQGKGIQYF
TRBJ2-2	TRBV2	NA	NA	14	TGTGCCAGCAGTGAAGGGGGGACCACCGGGGAGCTGTTTTTT	CASSEGGTTGELFF
TRBJ1-1	TRBV20-1	NA	NA	11	TGCAGTGCTGAAATCACTGGGGGAACTTTCTTT	CSAEITGGTFF
TRBJ2-7	TRBV19	NA	NA	16	TGTGCCAGTAGTATACAAGCAGGGAGAGGTGGCGGTGAGCAGTACTTC	CASSIQAGRGGGEQYF
TRBJ1-2	TRBV7-2	NA	NA	13	TGTGCCAGCAGCTTGGTGGGGAACTATGGCTACACCTTC	CASSLVGNYGYTF
TRBJ1-5	TRBV29-1	NA	NA	12	TGCAGCGTTGGAGGCGGGGATCAGCCCCAGCATTTT	CSVGGGDQPQHF
TRBJ2-3	TRBV7-2	NA	TRBD1	15	TGTGCCAGCAGAGCTGACAGGGGTCCCACAGATACGCAGTATTTT	CASRADRGPTDTQYF